The clone carrying this T cell receptor beta chain was counted between two and nine times. What it recognizes is unknown. One end of the junction fails to match germline, which may point to a read error. These data are taken from a study of cytomegalovirus exposure and HLA in healthy donors. Whole-study findings and limits: In vitro data verified a few CMV-associated chains as specific for CMV antigens.

The CDR3 is 14 amino acids. Looked up from germline, CDR1 is SEHNR and CDR2 is FQNEAQ (reference sequence). Both 60 Vbeta primers and 13 Jbeta primers went into the PCR. Data came from immunoSEQ multiplex PCR; TCRdb stores just in-frame clones and leaves some out. The profile covers about 140,000 clones, with just over 65% appearing a single time and around 6.3% taken by the ten largest. The sample taken for sequencing was PBMCs. The rearrangement uses TRBV7-9 and TRBJ2-7; the D gene is possibly TRBD1 (7 bases). The sequence came from an older woman in good health and CMV-seronegative. CDR3 nucleotides: TGTTCCAGCAGCCCCCAGGGGGGCGGCTACGAGCAGTACTTC. Its translation is CSSSPQGGGYEQYF.